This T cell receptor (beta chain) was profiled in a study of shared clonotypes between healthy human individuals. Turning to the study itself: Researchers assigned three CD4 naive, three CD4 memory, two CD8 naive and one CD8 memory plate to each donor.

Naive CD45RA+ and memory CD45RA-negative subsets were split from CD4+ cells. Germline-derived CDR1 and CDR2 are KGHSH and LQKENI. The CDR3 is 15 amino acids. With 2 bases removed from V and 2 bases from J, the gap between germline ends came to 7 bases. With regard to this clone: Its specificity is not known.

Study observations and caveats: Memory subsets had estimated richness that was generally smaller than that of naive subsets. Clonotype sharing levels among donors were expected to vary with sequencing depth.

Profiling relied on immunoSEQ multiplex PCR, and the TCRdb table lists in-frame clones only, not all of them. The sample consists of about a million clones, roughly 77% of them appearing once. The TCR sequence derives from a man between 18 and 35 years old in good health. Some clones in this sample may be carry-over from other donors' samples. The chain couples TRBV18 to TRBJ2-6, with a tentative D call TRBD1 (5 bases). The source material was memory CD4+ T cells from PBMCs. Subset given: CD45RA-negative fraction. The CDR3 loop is CASSPIRAGANVLTF. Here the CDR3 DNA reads TGTGCCAGCTCACCAATCAGGGCTGGGGCCAACGTCCTGACTTTC.